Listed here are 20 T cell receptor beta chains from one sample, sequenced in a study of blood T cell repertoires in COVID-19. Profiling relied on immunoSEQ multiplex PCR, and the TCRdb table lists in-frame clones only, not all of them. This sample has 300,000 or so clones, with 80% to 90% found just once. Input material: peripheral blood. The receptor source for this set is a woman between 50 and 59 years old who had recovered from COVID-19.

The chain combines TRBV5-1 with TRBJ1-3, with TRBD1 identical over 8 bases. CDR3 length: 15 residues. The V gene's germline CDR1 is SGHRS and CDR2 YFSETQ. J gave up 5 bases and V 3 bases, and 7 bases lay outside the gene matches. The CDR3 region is CASSSGQGIRNTIYF. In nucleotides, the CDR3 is TGCGCCAGCAGCTCCGGACAGGGAATACGAAACACCATATATTTT.

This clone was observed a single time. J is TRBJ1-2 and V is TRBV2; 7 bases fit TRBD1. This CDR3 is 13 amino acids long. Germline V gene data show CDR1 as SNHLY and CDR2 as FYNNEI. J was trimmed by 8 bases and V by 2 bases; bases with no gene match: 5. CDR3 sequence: CASSERDSLGYTF. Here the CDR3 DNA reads TGTGCCAGCAGTGAACGGGACAGCCTCGGCTACACCTTC.

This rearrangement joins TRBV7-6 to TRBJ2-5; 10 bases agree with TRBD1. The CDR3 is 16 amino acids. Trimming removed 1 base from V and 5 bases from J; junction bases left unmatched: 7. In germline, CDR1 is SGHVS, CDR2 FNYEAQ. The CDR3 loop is CASSLVSRQGAETQYF. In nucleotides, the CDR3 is TGTGCCAGCAGCTTAGTTTCCCGACAGGGGGCTGAGACCCAGTACTTC.

The CDR3 DNA sequence: TGTGCCATCAGCCCAGGGAGGGATGAGCAGTTCTTC. Protein sequence: CAISPGRDEQFF. The rearrangement links TRBV10-3 to TRBJ2-1, with 7 nucleotides matching TRBD2. Per germline, CDR1 ENHRY and CDR2 SYGVKD. The CDR3 contains 12 residues. J gave up 8 bases and V 6 bases, and 4 bases lay outside the gene matches.

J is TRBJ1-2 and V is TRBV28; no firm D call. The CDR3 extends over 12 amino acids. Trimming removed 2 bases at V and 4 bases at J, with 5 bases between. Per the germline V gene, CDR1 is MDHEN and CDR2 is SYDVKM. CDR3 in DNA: TGTGCCAGCAGTTTACCTATCTATGGCTACACCTTC. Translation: CASSLPIYGYTF.

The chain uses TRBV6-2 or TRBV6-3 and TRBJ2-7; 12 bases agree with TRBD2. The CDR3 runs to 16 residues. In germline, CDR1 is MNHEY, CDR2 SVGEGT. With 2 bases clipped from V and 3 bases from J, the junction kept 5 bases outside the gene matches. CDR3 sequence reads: CASSYTRLAGVYEQYF. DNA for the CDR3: TGTGCCAGCAGTTACACAAGACTAGCGGGGGTCTACGAGCAGTACTTC.

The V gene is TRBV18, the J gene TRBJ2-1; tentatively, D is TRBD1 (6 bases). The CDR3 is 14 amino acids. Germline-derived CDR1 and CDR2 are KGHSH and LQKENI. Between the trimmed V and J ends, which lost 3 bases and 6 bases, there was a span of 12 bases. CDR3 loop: CASSPRGFTNEQFF. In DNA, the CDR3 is TGTGCCAGCTCACCGAGGGGGTTTACCAATGAGCAGTTCTTC.

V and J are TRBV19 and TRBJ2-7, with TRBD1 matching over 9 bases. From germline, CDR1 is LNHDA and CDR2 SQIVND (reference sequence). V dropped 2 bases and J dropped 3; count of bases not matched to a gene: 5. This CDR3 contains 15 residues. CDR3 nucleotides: TGTGCCAGTAGTATACGCGCGGGACAGGGCTACGAGCAGTACTTC. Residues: CASSIRAGQGYEQYF. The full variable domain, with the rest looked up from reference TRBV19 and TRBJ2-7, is DGGITQSPKYLFRKEGQNVTLSCEQNLNHDAMYWYRQDPGQGLRLIYYSQIVNDFQKGDIAEGYSVSREKKESFPLTVTSAQKNPTAFYLCASSIRAGQGYEQYFGPGTRLTVT.

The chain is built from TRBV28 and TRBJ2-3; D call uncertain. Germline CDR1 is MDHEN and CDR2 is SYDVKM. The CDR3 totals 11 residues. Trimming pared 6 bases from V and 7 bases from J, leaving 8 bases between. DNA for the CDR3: TGTGCCAGCAGCCTACTCAATACGCAGTATTTT. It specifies CASSLLNTQYF.

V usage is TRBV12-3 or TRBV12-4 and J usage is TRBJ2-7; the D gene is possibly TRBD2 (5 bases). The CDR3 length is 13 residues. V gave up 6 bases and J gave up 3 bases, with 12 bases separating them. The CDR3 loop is CASRRDPNYEQYF. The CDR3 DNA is TGTGCCAGCAGGAGGGATCCCAACTACGAGCAGTACTTC.

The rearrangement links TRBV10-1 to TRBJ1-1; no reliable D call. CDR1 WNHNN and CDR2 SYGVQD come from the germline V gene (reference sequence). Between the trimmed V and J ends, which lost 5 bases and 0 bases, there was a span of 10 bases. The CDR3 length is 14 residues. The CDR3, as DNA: TGCGCCAGCAGTTTCGGCGGAATGAACACTGAAGCTTTCTTT. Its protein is CASSFGGMNTEAFF.

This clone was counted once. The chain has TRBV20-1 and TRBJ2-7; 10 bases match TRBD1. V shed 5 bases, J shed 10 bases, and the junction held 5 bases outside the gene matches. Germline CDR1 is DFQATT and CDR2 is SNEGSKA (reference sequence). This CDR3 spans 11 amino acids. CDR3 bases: TGCAGTGCTTGGGACAGGGGAGACCAGTACTTC. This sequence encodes CSAWDRGDQYF.

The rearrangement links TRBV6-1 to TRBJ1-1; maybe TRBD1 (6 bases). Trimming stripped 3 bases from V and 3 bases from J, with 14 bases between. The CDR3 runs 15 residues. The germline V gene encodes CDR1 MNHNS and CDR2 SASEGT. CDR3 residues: CASSDRFKGDTEAFF. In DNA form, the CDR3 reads TGTGCCAGCAGTGACAGATTTAAGGGGGACACTGAAGCTTTCTTT.

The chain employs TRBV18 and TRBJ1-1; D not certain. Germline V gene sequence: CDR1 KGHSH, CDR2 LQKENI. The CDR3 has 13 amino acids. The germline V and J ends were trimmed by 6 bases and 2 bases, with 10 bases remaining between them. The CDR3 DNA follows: TGTGCCAGCTCCACCAGTCATAACACTGAAGCTTTCTTT. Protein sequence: CASSTSHNTEAFF.

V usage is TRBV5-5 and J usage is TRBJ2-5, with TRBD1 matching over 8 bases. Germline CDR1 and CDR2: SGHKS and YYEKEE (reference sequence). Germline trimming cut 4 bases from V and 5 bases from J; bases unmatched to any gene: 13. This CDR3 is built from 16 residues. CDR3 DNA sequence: TGTGCCAGCAGCCCTAGGACAGGGACGAATAAGGAGACCCAGTACTTC. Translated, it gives CASSPRTGTNKETQYF.

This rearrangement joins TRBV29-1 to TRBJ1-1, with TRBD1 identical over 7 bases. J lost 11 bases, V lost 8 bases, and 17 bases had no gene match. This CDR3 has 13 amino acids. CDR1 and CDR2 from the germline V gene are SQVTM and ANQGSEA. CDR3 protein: CSFTGTARGGAFF. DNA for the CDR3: TGCAGCTTCACCGGGACAGCACGAGGGGGTGCTTTCTTT.

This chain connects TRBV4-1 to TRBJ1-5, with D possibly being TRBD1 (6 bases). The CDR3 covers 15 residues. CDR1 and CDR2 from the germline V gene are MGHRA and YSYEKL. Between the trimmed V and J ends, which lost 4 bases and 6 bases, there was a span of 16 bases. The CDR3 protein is CASSRDLGGIQPQHF. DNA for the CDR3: TGCGCCAGCAGCCGAGACTTAGGGGGAATTCAGCCCCAGCATTTT.

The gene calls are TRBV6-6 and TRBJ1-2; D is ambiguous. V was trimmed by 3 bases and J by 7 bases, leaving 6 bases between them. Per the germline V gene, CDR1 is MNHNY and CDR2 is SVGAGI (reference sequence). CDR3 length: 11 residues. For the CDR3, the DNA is TGTGCCAGCAGTTATAGCCGTGGCTACACCTTC. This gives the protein CASSYSRGYTF.

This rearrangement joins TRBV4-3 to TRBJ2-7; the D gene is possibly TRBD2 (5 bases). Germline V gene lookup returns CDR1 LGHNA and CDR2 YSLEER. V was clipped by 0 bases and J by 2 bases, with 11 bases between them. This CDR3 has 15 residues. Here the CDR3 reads CASSQDDGIPYEQYF. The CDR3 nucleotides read TGCGCCAGCAGCCAAGATGACGGGATTCCCTACGAGCAGTACTTC.

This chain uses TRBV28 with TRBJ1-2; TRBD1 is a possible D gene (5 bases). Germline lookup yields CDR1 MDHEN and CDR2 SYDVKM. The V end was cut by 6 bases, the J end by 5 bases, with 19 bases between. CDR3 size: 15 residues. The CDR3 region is CASRTRGTGNYGYTF. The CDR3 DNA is TGTGCCAGCAGGACTAGAGGGACGGGAAATTATGGCTACACCTTC.